Following are 11 T cell receptor beta chains from one sample sequenced in a study of T-cell reconstitution after alpha-beta-depleted transplantation in children. Using unique molecular identifiers, the investigators prepared the TCRbeta library. TCRdb ran MiXCR on the PCR reads and lists one entry per CDR3 protein. Of tens of thousands of distinct CDR3 sequences listed, approximately 7.3% are singletons. The sequenced sample was PBMCs from the stem cell graft donor, obtained from the stem cell graft. These receptors all stem from a human donor who donated a stem cell graft to a child with acute lymphoblastic leukemia.

The chain recombines TRBV7-3 with TRBJ2-5, with 9 bases aligning to TRBD2. Germline V gives CDR1 SGHTA, CDR2 FQGTGA. Germline trimming cut 5 bases from V and 5 bases from J; bases unmatched to any gene: 6. The CDR3 is 14 amino acids. As DNA, the CDR3 is TGTGCCAGCAGCCCTACCACTAGCGGGGAGACCCAGTACTTC. Protein: CASSPTTSGETQYF.

The sample holds a few counts of this clonotype. The rearrangement links TRBV6-1 to TRBJ2-7, with unresolved D. Germline loops: CDR1 MNHNS, CDR2 SASEGT. The CDR3 consists of 14 residues. Deletions cut 9 bases from V and 6 bases from J, with 21 bases between. The DNA for the CDR3 is TGTGCCAGTTCCGGTCAGATCCCACCTGGCGAGCAGTACTTC. Amino acid sequence: CASSGQIPPGEQYF.

The chain joins TRBV5-1 to TRBJ1-1; 8 bases are a match to TRBD1. The CDR3 spans 14 residues. J lost 1 base, V lost 7 bases, and 6 bases had no gene match. Germline assignment: CDR1 SGHRS and CDR2 YFSETQ. The CDR3, as DNA: TGCGCCAGCGCAGGGGGCTTCGGGAACACTGAAGCTTTCTTT. Translated: CASAGGFGNTEAFF. Full variable domain (rest looked up from reference TRBV5-1 and TRBJ1-1): KAGVTQTPRYLIKTRGQQVTLSCSPISGHRSVSWYQQTPGQGLQFLFEYFSETQRNKGNFPGRFSGRQFSNSRSEMNVSTLELGDSALYLCASAGGFGNTEAFFGQGTRLTVV.

The chain uses TRBV27 and TRBJ1-5, with a possible D match to TRBD1 (6 bases). V lost 4 bases and J 6 bases, leaving 19 bases between the germline ends. This CDR3 has 16 amino acids. Germline assignment: CDR1 MNHEY and CDR2 SMNVEV (reference sequence). CDR3 coding DNA: TGTGCCAGCAGTTCCGAGGCTCCCAGGGGTGGTCAGCCCCAGCATTTT. This sequence encodes CASSSEAPRGGQPQHF.

This clonotype was recorded at least ten times. J is TRBJ2-3 and V is TRBV12-3 or TRBV12-4, with TRBD2 matching over 7 bases. J lost 2 bases, V lost 1 base, and 3 bases had no gene match. The CDR3 consists of 15 residues. CDR3 residues: CASSLVSGDTDTQYF. The CDR3 DNA is TGTGCCAGCAGTTTAGTCAGCGGGGACACAGATACGCAGTATTTT.

In its sample, this clonotype was seen many times. The CDR3 here is CASSLEVSNYGYTF. The CDR3 nucleotides are TGCGCCAGCAGCTTGGAAGTCAGCAACTATGGCTACACCTTC. The chain couples TRBV5-1 to TRBJ1-2; D gene unclear. CDR3 size: 14 residues. Germline values: CDR1 SGHRS, CDR2 YFSETQ. The V and J ends lost 0 bases and 2 bases respectively, with 8 bases between them.

This clonotype was seen once. The V gene is TRBV18, the J gene TRBJ2-7; TRBD2 might be the D (6 bases). The V end lost 2 bases, the J end lost 1 base, and 9 bases lay between the germline ends. The length of the CDR3 is 14 residues. CDR1 is KGHSH and CDR2 is LQKENI in the germline V gene. Here the CDR3 DNA reads TGTGCCAGCTCACCAATCCGGGAGTCCTACGAGCAGTACTTC. Translated, it gives CASSPIRESYEQYF.

This clonotype was seen at least ten times. The chain employs TRBV12-3 or TRBV12-4 and TRBJ1-1; 7 bases map to TRBD1. With V trimmed by 6 bases and J by 0 bases, 4 bases remained unmatched. This CDR3 has 14 residues. This CDR3 is CASRGQLMNTEAFF. DNA for the CDR3: TGTGCCAGCAGGGGACAGCTCATGAACACTGAAGCTTTCTTT.

This clonotype came up many times. This chain joins TRBV3-2 and TRBJ1-2; the table's D gene call, TRBD1, was not cross checked with the DNA. TRBV3-2 is termed a pseudogene. CDR3 length: 13 amino acids. The CDR3 protein is CASSQGQNYGYTF. CDR3 DNA sequence: TGTGCCAGCAGCCAAGGACAGAACTATGGCTACACCTTC.

The chain employs TRBV18 and TRBJ1-2, with 9 positions matching TRBD1. The CDR3 has 15 residues. Trimming at V came to 3 bases and at J to 2 bases, leaving 4 bases not matched to a gene. Germline V CDR1 and CDR2: KGHSH, LQKENI. CDR3 in amino acids: CASSPRTGENYGYTF. The CDR3 DNA reads TGTGCCAGCTCACCCCGGACAGGGGAGAACTATGGCTACACCTTC.

This clonotype was counted a few times. Here the CDR3 DNA reads TGCGCCAGCAGTGAAGGCATCCAATCAGATACGCAGTATTTT. This translates into CASSEGIQSDTQYF. The chain employs TRBV10-2 and TRBJ2-3; D is undetermined. The germline V gene encodes CDR1 WSHSY and CDR2 SAAADI. The V end lost 3 bases, the J end lost 4 bases, and 11 bases lay between the germline ends. The CDR3 loop spans 14 amino acids.